The T cell receptor beta chain under discussion was sequenced for a study of CD8 T cells in ankylosing spondylitis. Broader study findings: Relatively rare in peripheral blood, disease-linked clones were also CD8+. Some motif variants had been reported before (in reactive arthritis synovial fluid and blood). Disease-linked clones reportedly showed significant enrichment in matched ankylosing spondylitis synovial fluid.

Quantitative barcoded 5'-RACE was used to prepare TCR beta libraries. From the 5' RACE reads, TCRdb called clonotypes with MiXCR, one entry per CDR3 protein. The table includes 250,000 to 350,000 distinct CDR3 sequences, roughly 20% detected once. This clonotype was observed a few times. The antigen is unknown. The length of the CDR3 is 16 residues. V lost 0 bases to trimming and J lost 2 bases; unmatched junction nucleotides: 1. Looked up from germline, CDR1 is MGHRA and CDR2 is YSYEKL. Sequencing was carried out using blood, either unsorted or a sorted T cell fraction (not recorded which). The chain recombines TRBV4-1 with TRBJ2-3; TRBD2 matches 11 bases. The TCR sequence derives from a male donor with ankylosing spondylitis or in good health (not recorded which). The CDR3 nucleotides are TGCGCCAGCAGCCAAGAGGGACTAGCGGACACAGATACGCAGTATTTT. Amino acid sequence: CASSQEGLADTDTQYF.